A selection of T cell receptor beta chains follows, all from one sample in a study of T-cell memory formation after mild COVID-19. TCRdb re-analysed the 5' RACE reads in MiXCR, keeping a single row per CDR3 protein. The sample records approximately 580,000 distinct CDR3 sequences, roughly 20% being singletons. Material: PBMCs or a T cell subset sorted from them (not recorded which). These receptors all come from an adult woman who had mild COVID-19 (a few samples of this study predate the infection). Cell type and time point are not known. Each CDR3 is given with its conserved first and last residue. D genes are given only for firm matches. Clone size, where shown, is once, few, many, or a class for clones that have expanded.

J gene	CDR3 length	V gene	D gene	clone size	CDR3 protein	CDR3 DNA
TRBJ2-6	16	TRBV5-1	TRBD1	few	CASSLGQGDGANVLTF	TGCGCCAGCAGCTTGGGACAGGGAGACGGGGCCAACGTCCTGACTTTC
TRBJ2-5	15	TRBV5-1	.	few	CASSPGVQDQETQYF	TGCGCCAGCAGTCCTGGGGTTCAAGACCAAGAGACCCAGTACTTC
TRBJ2-5	12	TRBV5-4	.	few	CASSTIGKTQYF	TGTGCCAGCAGCACGATTGGGAAGACCCAGTACTTC
TRBJ2-7	14	TRBV5-1	TRBD1	few	CASSKGQGGYEQYF	TGCGCCAGCAGCAAAGGACAGGGTGGGTACGAGCAGTACTTC
TRBJ1-3	17	TRBV7-2	TRBD1	many	CASSSIRGQGAGNTIYF	TGTGCCAGCAGCTCGATAAGGGGACAGGGGGCTGGAAACACCATATATTTT
TRBJ2-5	15	TRBV5-1	TRBD1	.	CASSSEDREQETQYF	TGCGCCAGCAGCTCGGAGGACAGGGAGCAGGAGACCCAGTACTTC
TRBJ2-3	15	TRBV4-1	TRBD2	once	CASSQSGGLTDTQYF	TGCGCCAGCAGCCAAAGCGGGGGGCTCACAGATACGCAGTATTTT
TRBJ2-2	13	TRBV6-2/TRBV6-3	.	many	CASRPGGFGELFF	TGTGCCAGCAGGCCTGGAGGTTTCGGGGAGCTGTTTTTT
TRBJ2-6	18	TRBV18	TRBD2	.	CASSRRTGGYSGANVLTF	TGTGCCAGCTCACGTCGGACGGGAGGTTACTCTGGGGCCAACGTCCTGACTTTC
TRBJ2-1	17	TRBV7-9	TRBD2	.	CASSFPGGDVSYNEQFF	TGTGCCAGCAGCTTTCCCGGGGGGGATGTCTCGTACAATGAGCAGTTCTTC
TRBJ1-1	16	TRBV9	.	few	CASSVAPGTMNTEAFF	TGTGCCAGCAGCGTAGCCCCGGGGACTATGAACACTGAAGCTTTCTTT
TRBJ2-2	12	TRBV29-1	.	many	CSVAGRTGELFF	TGCAGCGTTGCCGGTCGGACCGGGGAGCTGTTTTTT
TRBJ2-7	15	TRBV7-9	.	.	CASSLAGDTSYEQYF	TGTGCCAGCAGCTTAGCCGGGGACACCTCCTACGAGCAGTACTTC
TRBJ2-1	14	TRBV6-2/TRBV6-3	TRBD1	few	CASGTGDSYNEQFF	TGTGCCAGTGGGACAGGAGACTCCTACAATGAGCAGTTCTTC
TRBJ2-7	11	TRBV20-1	.	.	CSVGGPSEQYF	TGCAGTGTAGGCGGCCCCTCCGAGCAGTACTTC
TRBJ2-3	16	TRBV7-8	TRBD1	.	CASSAARDRSRGTQYF	TGTGCCAGCAGCGCCGCACGGGACAGAAGTAGAGGGACGCAGTATTTT
TRBJ2-7	15	TRBV19	.	few	CASSALQDSTYEQYF	TGTGCCAGTAGTGCCCTCCAGGACTCAACCTACGAGCAGTACTTC
TRBJ2-7	13	TRBV5-6	.	.	CASSDKTSYEQYF	TGTGCCAGCAGCGACAAGACCTCCTACGAGCAGTACTTC
TRBJ2-3	15	TRBV5-1	TRBD1	.	CASNPGQGSTDTQYF	TGCGCCAGCAACCCGGGACAGGGAAGCACAGATACGCAGTATTTT
TRBJ2-2	16	TRBV4-2	.	.	CASSQEGPKLTGELFF	TGTGCCAGCAGCCAGGAGGGACCCAAGCTCACCGGGGAGCTGTTTTTT